These T cell receptor beta chains were read from a single sample in a study of blood T cells in healthy people across ages. MiXCR, applied by TCRdb to the 5' RACE reads, yields one record per CDR3 protein. The sample holds 1.5 million to 2 million distinct CDR3 sequences, under 30% seen once. Sequenced sample: blood. These receptors all come from a woman aged 25 to 45 in good health. The CDR3 runs from the conserved cysteine through the conserved F or W.

v_call	j_call	cdr3_aa
TRBV27	TRBJ1-5	CASKRGSVGNQPQHF
TRBV18	TRBJ1-2	CASSPLRDSLKYGYTF
TRBV7-2	TRBJ1-1	CASSLAGFTEAFF
TRBV2	TRBJ1-2	CASSGGARYGYTF
TRBV25-1	TRBJ2-1	CASSEISGDAYNEQFF
TRBV30	TRBJ2-1	CAWSPRLYNEQFF
TRBV7-8	TRBJ2-1	CASSLGIDYNEQFF
TRBV30	TRBJ2-7	CAWKQRVPGEQYF
TRBV12-5	TRBJ2-7	CASGFGGAYEQYF
TRBV20-1	TRBJ2-2	CSAHRPGTGDTGELFF
TRBV5-1	.	CASAPGQGVDEQYF
TRBV9	TRBJ1-4	CASSVAYGPNEKLFF
TRBV20-1	TRBJ1-4	CSGSPGQGNEKLFF
TRBV12-3/TRBV12-4	TRBJ1-6	CASSWGRGTGASPLHF
TRBV20-1	TRBJ1-1	CSARRTVSMNTEAFF
TRBV11-2	TRBJ2-7	CASSDGLDGLSSYEQYF
TRBV4-1	TRBJ1-2	CASSQTAGAYGYTF
TRBV2	TRBJ2-1	CASSVDRGPVNEQFF
TRBV6-6	TRBJ2-3	CASSYPQGGTDTQYF
TRBV20-1	TRBJ2-5	CSAQEGTPRETQYF
TRBV20-1	TRBJ2-7	CSAFRLAAYEQYF
TRBV15	TRBJ1-2	CATSRDRLIFGGYTF
TRBV19	TRBJ2-1	CASSPQKHEQFF
TRBV7-8	TRBJ1-6	CASSLVYQNSPLHF
TRBV7-9	TRBJ2-3	CASSLVATSGTDTQYF
TRBV10-2	TRBJ1-6	CASSSQDPRGSPLHF